This TCR beta chain was found in a study of cytomegalovirus exposure and HLA in healthy donors. PCR involved 60 Vbeta and 13 Jbeta primers. TCRdb's table, derived via immunoSEQ multiplex PCR, lists solely in-frame clones and lacks some. Among approximately 200,000 clones, around 78% were seen once, and the ten largest hold 1.5% to 2%. CDR1 and CDR2 from the germline V gene are MDHEN and SYDVKM. The CDR3 extends over 16 amino acids. The ends lost 6 bases at V and 0 bases at J; junction bases unmatched: 10. The chain links TRBV28 to TRBJ1-1, with TRBD1 identical over 7 bases. The receptor was derived from a man younger than 40 in good health and CMV-seronegative. Input material: PBMCs. CDR3 loop: CASRTKTGRMNTEAFF. The CDR3 bases are TGTGCCAGCAGAACTAAGACAGGGAGGATGAACACTGAAGCTTTCTTT.